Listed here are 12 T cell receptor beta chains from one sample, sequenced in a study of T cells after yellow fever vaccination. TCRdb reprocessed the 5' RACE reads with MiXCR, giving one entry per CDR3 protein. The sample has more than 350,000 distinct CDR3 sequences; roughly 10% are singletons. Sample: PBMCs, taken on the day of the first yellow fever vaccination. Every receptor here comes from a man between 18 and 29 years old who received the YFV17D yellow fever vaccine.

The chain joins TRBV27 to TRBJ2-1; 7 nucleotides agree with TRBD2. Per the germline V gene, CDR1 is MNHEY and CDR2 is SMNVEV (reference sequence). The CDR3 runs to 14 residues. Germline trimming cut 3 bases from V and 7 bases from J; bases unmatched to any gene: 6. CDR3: CASSFLLSGNEQFF. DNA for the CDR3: TGTGCCAGCAGTTTTCTCCTTAGCGGGAATGAGCAGTTCTTC.

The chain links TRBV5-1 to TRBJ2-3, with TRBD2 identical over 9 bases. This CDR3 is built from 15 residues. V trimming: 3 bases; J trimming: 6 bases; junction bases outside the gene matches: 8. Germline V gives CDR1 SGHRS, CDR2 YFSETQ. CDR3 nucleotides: TGCGCCAGCAGCTCCAGGACTAGCGAGGGGGATACGCAGTATTTT. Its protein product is CASSSRTSEGDTQYF.

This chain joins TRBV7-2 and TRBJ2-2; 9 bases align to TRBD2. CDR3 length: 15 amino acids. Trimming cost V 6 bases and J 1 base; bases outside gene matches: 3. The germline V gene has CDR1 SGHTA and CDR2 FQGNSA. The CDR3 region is CASRPAGGNTGELFF. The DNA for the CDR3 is TGTGCCAGCAGGCCAGCGGGGGGGAACACCGGGGAGCTGTTTTTT.

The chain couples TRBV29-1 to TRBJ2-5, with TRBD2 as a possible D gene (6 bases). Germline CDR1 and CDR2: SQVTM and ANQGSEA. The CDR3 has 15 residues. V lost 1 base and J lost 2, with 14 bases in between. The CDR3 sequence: CSVEVRASEQETQYF. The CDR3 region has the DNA TGCAGCGTTGAAGTTAGGGCTAGCGAGCAAGAGACCCAGTACTTC.

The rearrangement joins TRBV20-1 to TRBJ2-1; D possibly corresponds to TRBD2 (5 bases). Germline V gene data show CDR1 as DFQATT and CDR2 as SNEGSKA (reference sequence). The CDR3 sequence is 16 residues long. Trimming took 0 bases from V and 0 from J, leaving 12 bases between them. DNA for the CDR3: TGCAGTGCTAGAGATTCGGGGTCCCGCTCCTACAATGAGCAGTTCTTC. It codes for CSARDSGSRSYNEQFF.

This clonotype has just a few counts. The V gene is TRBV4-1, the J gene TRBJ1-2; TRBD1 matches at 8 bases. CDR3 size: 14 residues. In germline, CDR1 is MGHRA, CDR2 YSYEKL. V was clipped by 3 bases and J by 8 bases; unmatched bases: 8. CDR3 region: CASSHQDRDGGYTF. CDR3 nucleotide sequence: TGCGCCAGCAGCCATCAGGACAGGGATGGGGGCTACACCTTC.

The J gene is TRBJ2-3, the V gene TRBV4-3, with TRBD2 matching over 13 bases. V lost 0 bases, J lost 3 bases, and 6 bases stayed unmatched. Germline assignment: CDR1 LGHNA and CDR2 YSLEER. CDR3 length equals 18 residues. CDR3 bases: TGCGCCAGCAGCCAAGATGGGACTAGCGGGGTAACAACAGATACGCAGTATTTT. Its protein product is CASSQDGTSGVTTDTQYF.

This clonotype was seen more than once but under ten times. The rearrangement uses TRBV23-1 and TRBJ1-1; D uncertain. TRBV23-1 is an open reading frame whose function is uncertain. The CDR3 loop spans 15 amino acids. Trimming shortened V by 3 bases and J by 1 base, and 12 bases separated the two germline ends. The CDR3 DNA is TGCGCCAGCAGTCAGCTGGTGTCTAGGAACACTGAAGCTTTCTTT. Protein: CASSQLVSRNTEAFF.

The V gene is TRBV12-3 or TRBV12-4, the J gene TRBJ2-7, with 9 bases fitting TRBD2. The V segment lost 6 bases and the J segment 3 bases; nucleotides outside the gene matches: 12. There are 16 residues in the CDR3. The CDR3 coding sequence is TGTGCCAGCAGCCCCCCAGGTGGCGGGGGGGTCTACGAGCAGTACTTC. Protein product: CASSPPGGGGVYEQYF.

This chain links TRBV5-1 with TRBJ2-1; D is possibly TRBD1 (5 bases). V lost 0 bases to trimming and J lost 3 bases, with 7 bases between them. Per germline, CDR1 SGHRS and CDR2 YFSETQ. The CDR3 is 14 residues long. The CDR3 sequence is CASSLDRLYNEQFF. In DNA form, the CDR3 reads TGCGCCAGCAGCTTGGACAGGCTCTACAATGAGCAGTTCTTC.

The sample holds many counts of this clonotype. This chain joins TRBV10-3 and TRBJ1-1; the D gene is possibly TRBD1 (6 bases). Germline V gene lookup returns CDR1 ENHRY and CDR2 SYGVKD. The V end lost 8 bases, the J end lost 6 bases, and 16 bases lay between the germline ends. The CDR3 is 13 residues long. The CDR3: CAISGTSVSEAFF. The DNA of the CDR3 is TGTGCCATCTCCGGGACAAGTGTCTCTGAAGCTTTCTTT.

CDR3 coding DNA: TGTGCCAGCAGTTTATGGCGGGGGGACTCATCCTACGAGCAGTACTTC. Translated, it gives CASSLWRGDSSYEQYF. The rearrangement links TRBV27 to TRBJ2-7, with 8 bases fitting TRBD2. The CDR3 contains 16 residues. In germline, CDR1 is MNHEY, CDR2 SMNVEV (reference sequence). V trimming: 1 base; J trimming: 1 base; junction bases outside the gene matches: 6.